The clone carrying this T cell receptor (beta chain) was counted at least ten times. Its antigen is not identified. Template-switch 5'RACE cDNA synthesis added a 10-nucleotide unique molecular identifier. Via MiXCR, TCRdb re-called the 5' RACE reads, giving one row per CDR3 protein. Found here are 65,000 to 80,000 distinct CDR3 sequences, 4.5% to 6% of them singletons; the top ten hold about 2%. Germline V lookup: CDR1 MGHRA, CDR2 YSYEKL. Trimming removed 4 bases at V and 4 bases at J, with 20 bases between. This CDR3 region has 17 residues. This sample is part of a study of neurological immune-mediated disorders. General observations from the study: The highest TCR clonal expansion occurred in HTLV-1-associated myelopathy; multiple sclerosis fell below healthy controls. Phylogenetic grouping put 18 of 34 multiple sclerosis patients' repertoires into one related-CDR3 cluster, a possible signature.

This clonotype was sampled from a woman in her 70s with multiple sclerosis. What was sequenced was PBMCs. The chain uses TRBV4-1 and TRBJ2-1; either TRBD1 or TRBD2 may supply D (7 bases each). The CDR3 region has the DNA TGCGCCAGCAGCCTCTCGCAGGGGGAGGGAGGTTACAATGAGCAGTTCTTC. Amino acid sequence: CASSLSQGEGGYNEQFF.